This T cell receptor beta chain appears in the sequencing data of a study of blood T cell repertoires in COVID-19. The assay was immunoSEQ multiplex PCR, and TCRdb's table has in-frame clones only and misses some. The data hold some 270,000 clones, with approximately 83% observed a single time. The CDR3 runs to 14 residues. Germline V gene data show CDR1 as SGHDT and CDR2 as YYEEEE. With 2 bases clipped from V and 6 bases from J, the junction kept 7 bases outside the gene matches. The specimen sequenced was peripheral blood. This sequence joins TRBV5-6 and TRBJ2-7; 8 nucleotides agree with TRBD2. The receptor was derived from a woman between 65 and 79 years old with acute or convalescent COVID-19. In DNA, the CDR3 is TGTGCCAGCAGCTTTAGGACTAGCCAGCTCGAGCAGTACTTC. This translates into CASSFRTSQLEQYF.